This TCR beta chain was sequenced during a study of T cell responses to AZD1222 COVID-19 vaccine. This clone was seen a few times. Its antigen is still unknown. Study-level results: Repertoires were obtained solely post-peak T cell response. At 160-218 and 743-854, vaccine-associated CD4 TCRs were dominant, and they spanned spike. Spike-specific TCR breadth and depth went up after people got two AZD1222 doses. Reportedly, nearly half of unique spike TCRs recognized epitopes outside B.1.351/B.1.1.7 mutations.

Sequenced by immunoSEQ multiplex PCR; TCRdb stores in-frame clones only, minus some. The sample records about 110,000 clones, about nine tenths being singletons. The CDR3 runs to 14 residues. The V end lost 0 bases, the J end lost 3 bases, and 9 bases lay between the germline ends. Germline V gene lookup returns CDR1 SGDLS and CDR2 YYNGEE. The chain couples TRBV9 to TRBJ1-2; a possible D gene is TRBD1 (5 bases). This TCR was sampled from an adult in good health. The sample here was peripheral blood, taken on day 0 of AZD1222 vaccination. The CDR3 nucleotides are TGTGCCAGCAGCGTAGCCGGGGGGGACTATGGCTACACCTTC. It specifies CASSVAGGDYGYTF.